The 9 T cell receptor beta chains below come from one sample, sequenced in a study of blood T cell repertoires in COVID-19. TCRdb keeps only in-frame clones here, not all; method: immunoSEQ multiplex PCR. This sample has 360,000 or so clones; around nine tenths occur once, and the top ten carry 1.7%. Sequences were obtained from PBMCs or T cells enriched from blood (not recorded which). The receptors here all came from a woman in her 30s who had recovered from COVID-19.

In this sample, this clone turned up once. The sample contains more than one DNA sequence encoding this CDR3. The chain uses TRBV7-2 and TRBJ2-7; D remains ambiguous. Looked up from germline, CDR1 is SGHTA and CDR2 is FQGNSA. Trimming took 4 bases from V and 0 from J, leaving 4 bases between them. The CDR3 sequence is 12 residues long. The CDR3 spells CASSSSSYEQYF. The CDR3, as DNA: TGTGCCAGCAGCTCGTCCTCCTACGAGCAGTACTTC.

The J gene is TRBJ2-3, the V gene TRBV4-1, with TRBD2 matching over 9 bases. V shed 7 bases and J 4 bases; nucleotides not matched to a gene: 9. This CDR3 is built from 15 residues. CDR1 is MGHRA, CDR2 YSYEKL, per germline. CDR3 DNA: TGCGCCAGCACCGAGGGTCTAGCGGGACCAGATACGCAGTATTTT. Protein product: CASTEGLAGPDTQYF.

This chain connects TRBV19 to TRBJ2-4, with D possibly being TRBD2 (6 bases). Per germline, CDR1 LNHDA and CDR2 SQIVND (reference sequence). The CDR3 runs 14 residues. V gave up 0 bases and J gave up 9 bases, with 12 bases separating them. The CDR3 loop reads CASSIDRLGSIQYF. The DNA of the CDR3 is TGTGCCAGTAGTATAGATCGACTCGGGAGCATTCAGTACTTC.

The V call is TRBV19, the J call TRBJ1-1; tentative D call: TRBD1 (5 bases). V was shortened by 3 bases and J by 1 base, with 9 bases between the two germline ends. Per the germline V gene, CDR1 is LNHDA and CDR2 is SQIVND (reference sequence). The CDR3 runs to 14 residues. The CDR3 protein is CASSIRATNTEAFF. In DNA, the CDR3 is TGTGCCAGTAGTATCAGGGCCACGAACACTGAAGCTTTCTTT.

This rearrangement joins TRBV27 to TRBJ2-7; possibly TRBD1 for D (6 bases). This CDR3 is built from 12 residues. V was trimmed by 3 bases and J by 6 bases, leaving 9 bases between them. CDR1 and CDR2 from the germline V gene are MNHEY and SMNVEV (reference sequence). CDR3 sequence (DNA): TGTGCCAGCAGTTTTCTGGGGGCCGAGCAGTACTTC. It is translated as CASSFLGAEQYF.

The CDR3 spells CASSLGSAGTEAFF. The DNA of the CDR3 is TGTGCCAGCAGCTTAGGGTCCGCGGGGACTGAAGCTTTCTTT. V gene TRBV11-3 combines with J gene TRBJ1-1; D ambiguous. The CDR3 is 14 residues long. Germline CDR1 is SGHNT and CDR2 is YENEEA. The V end was cut by 1 base, the J end by 5 bases, with 11 bases between.

The rearrangement links TRBV6-5 to TRBJ2-1, with 9 bases fitting TRBD2. The CDR3 runs 15 residues. Trimming cost V 4 bases and J 9 bases; bases outside gene matches: 10. Germline CDR1 reads MNHEY; CDR2 reads SVGAGI. The CDR3 reads CASSSPSGAVGEQFF. The CDR3 nucleotides read TGTGCCAGCAGTTCCCCTAGCGGGGCCGTGGGTGAGCAGTTCTTC.

The chain couples TRBV29-1 to TRBJ1-2; TRBD1 matches at 8 bases. Per germline, CDR1 SQVTM and CDR2 ANQGSEA. The CDR3 runs to 16 residues. After removal of 5 bases from V and 3 bases from J, the junction contained 14 bases not matched to a gene. The CDR3 DNA follows: TGCAGCGTTTCGTCGGCAGGGGGCGTCCTGGACTATGGCTACACCTTC. As protein: CSVSSAGGVLDYGYTF.

The chain is built from TRBV7-9 and TRBJ1-5; 8 nucleotides align to TRBD1. There are 17 residues in the CDR3. Germline V gene data show CDR1 as SEHNR and CDR2 as FQNEAQ (reference sequence). The V segment lost 0 bases and the J segment 4 bases; nucleotides outside the gene matches: 8. The CDR3, as DNA: TGTGCCAGCAGCTTAGCTCTGACAGGGGTTCAGAATCAGCCCCAGCATTTT. Amino acids: CASSLALTGVQNQPQHF. The variable domain in full, completed from reference TRBV7-9 and TRBJ1-5, reads DTGVSQNPRHKITKRGQNVTFRCDPISEHNRLYWYRQTLGQGPEFLTYFQNEAQLEKSRLLSDRFSAERPKGSFSTLEIQRTEQGDSAMYLCASSLALTGVQNQPQHFGDGTRLSIL.